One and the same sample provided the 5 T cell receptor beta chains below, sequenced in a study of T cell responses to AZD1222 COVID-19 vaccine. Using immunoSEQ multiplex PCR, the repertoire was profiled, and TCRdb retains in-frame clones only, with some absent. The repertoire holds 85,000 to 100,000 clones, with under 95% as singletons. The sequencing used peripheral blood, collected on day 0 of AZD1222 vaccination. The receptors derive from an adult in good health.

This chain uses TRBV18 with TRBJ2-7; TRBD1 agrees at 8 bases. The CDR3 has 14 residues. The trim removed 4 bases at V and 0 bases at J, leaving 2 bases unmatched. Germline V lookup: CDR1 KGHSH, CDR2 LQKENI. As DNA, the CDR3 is TGTGCCAGCTCACGGGGACAGGACTCCTACGAGCAGTACTTC. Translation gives CASSRGQDSYEQYF.

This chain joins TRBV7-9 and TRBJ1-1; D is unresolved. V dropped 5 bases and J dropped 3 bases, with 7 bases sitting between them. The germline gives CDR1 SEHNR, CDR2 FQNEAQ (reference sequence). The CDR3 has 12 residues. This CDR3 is CASSLTDTEAFF. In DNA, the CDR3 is TGTGCCAGCAGCCTAACTGACACTGAAGCTTTCTTT.

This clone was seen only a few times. The CDR3 spells CASSGGGDTEAFF. As DNA, the CDR3 is TGTGCCAGCAGTGGCGGGGGGGACACTGAAGCTTTCTTT. The rearrangement uses TRBV2 and TRBJ1-1, with D tentatively TRBD1 (5 bases). Trimming stripped 4 bases from V and 3 bases from J, with 9 bases between. The CDR3 spans 13 residues. The germline V gene has CDR1 SNHLY and CDR2 FYNNEI.

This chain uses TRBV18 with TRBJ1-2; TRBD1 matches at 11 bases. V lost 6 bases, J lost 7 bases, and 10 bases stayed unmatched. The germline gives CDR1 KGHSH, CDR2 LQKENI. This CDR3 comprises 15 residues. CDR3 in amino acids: CASSRIGTGGAGYTF. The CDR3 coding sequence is TGTGCCAGCTCTCGAATCGGGACAGGGGGAGCTGGCTACACCTTC.

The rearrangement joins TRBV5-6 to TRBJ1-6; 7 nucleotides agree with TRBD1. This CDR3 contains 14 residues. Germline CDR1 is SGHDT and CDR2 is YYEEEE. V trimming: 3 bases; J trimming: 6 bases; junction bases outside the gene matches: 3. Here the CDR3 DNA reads TGTGCCAGCAGCTCGGACAGGAGTAATTCACCCCTCCACTTT. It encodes CASSSDRSNSPLHF.